One and the same sample provided the 3 T cell receptor beta chains below, sequenced in a study of early T cells in non-severe SARS-CoV-2 infection. TCRdb re-analysed the 5' RACE reads in MiXCR, keeping a single row per CDR3 protein. The sample lists about 64,000 distinct CDR3 sequences, over 4.5% occurring once. The sequenced sample consisted of whole blood. These receptors originate from an adult who was a healthcare worker with PCR-confirmed SARS-CoV-2 infection or an uninfected control (not recorded which).

This clonotype was seen a few times. The chain links TRBV10-3 to TRBJ1-4, with D possibly being TRBD1 (5 bases). Germline CDR1 ENHRY, CDR2 SYGVKD. Trimming removed 7 bases at V and 5 bases at J, with 11 bases between. CDR3 length: 13 residues. CDR3 coding DNA: TGTGCCATCACGGCAGGGTTAAATGAAAAACTGTTTTTT. It encodes CAITAGLNEKLFF.

There are many counts of this clonotype. The chain links TRBV19 to TRBJ1-5; 7 bases map to TRBD1. The V and J ends lost 9 bases and 3 bases, in that order; junction bases with no gene match: 5. The CDR3 is 13 amino acids. From germline, CDR1 is LNHDA and CDR2 SQIVND (reference sequence). The CDR3 DNA sequence: TGTGCCAGCAACAGGGGCCTCAATCAGCCCCAGCATTTT. This gives the protein CASNRGLNQPQHF.

This clonotype showed up many times. This chain links TRBV2 with TRBJ2-1; D not resolved. V lost 0 bases and J lost 5, with 11 bases in between. This CDR3 contains 15 residues. The V gene's germline CDR1 is SNHLY and CDR2 FYNNEI. CDR3: CASSEALPPHNEQFF. CDR3 bases: TGTGCCAGCAGTGAAGCGCTTCCGCCCCACAATGAGCAGTTCTTC. The full variable domain, in which reference TRBV2 and TRBJ2-1 provide the parts outside the CDR3, is EPEVTQTPSHQVTQMGQEVILRCVPISNHLYFYWYRQILGQKVEFLVSFYNNEISEKSEIFDDQFSVERPDGSNFTLKIRSTKLEDSAMYFCASSEALPPHNEQFFGPGTRLTVL.